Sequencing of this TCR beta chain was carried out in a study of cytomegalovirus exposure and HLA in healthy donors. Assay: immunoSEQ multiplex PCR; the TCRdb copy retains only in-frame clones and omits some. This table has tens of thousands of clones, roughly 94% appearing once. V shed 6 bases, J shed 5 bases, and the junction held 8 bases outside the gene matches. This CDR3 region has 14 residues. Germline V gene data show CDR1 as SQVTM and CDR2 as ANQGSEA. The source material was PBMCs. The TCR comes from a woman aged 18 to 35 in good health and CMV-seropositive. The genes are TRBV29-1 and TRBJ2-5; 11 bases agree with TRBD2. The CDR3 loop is CSVQLAGVGETQYF. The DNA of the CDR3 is TGCAGCGTCCAACTAGCGGGAGTTGGGGAGACCCAGTACTTC.